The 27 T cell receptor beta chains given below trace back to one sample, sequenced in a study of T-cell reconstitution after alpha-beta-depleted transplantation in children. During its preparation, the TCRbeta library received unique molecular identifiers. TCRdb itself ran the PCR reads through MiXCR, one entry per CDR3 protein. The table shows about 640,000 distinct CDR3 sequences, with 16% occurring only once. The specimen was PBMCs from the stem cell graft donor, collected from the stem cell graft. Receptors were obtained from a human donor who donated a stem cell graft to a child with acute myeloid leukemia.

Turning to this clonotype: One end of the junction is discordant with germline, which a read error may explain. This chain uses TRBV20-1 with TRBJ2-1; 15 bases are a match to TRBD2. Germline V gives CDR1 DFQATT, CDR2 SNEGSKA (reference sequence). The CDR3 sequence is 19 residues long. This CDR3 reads CCASSRQGLAGGGYNEQFF. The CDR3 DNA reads TGCTGTGCTAGTTCCCGTCAGGGACTAGCGGGGGGAGGTTACAATGAGCAGTTCTTC.

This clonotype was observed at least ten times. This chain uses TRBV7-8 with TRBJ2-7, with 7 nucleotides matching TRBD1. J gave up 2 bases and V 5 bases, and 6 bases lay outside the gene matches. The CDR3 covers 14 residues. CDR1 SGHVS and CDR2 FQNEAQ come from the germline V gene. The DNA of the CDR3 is TGTGCCAGCAGCGTCCGGGACAGAGCCTACGAGCAGTACTTC. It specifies CASSVRDRAYEQYF.

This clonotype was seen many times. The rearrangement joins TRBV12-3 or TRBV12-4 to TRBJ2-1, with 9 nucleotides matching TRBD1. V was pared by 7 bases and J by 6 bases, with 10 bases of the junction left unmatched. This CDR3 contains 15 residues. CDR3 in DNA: TGTGCCAGCACCCCAACAGGGGGCGTCCTCAATGAGCAGTTCTTC. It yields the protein CASTPTGGVLNEQFF.

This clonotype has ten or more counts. The CDR3 loop reads CATSDLGRDRGHEQFF. For the CDR3, the DNA is TGTGCCACCAGTGATTTAGGCCGGGACAGGGGGCATGAGCAGTTCTTC. The chain uses TRBV24-1 and TRBJ2-1, with TRBD1 matching 12 bases. V lost 1 base and J lost 8; bases outside the gene matches: 5. Looked up from germline, CDR1 is KGHDR and CDR2 is SFDVKD. The CDR3 consists of 16 residues.

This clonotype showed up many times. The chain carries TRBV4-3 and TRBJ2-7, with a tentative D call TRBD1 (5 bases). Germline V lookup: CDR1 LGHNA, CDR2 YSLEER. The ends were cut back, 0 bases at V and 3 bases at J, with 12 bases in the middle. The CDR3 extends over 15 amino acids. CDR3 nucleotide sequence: TGCGCCAGCAGCCAAGATCTAGGGGCGGACTACGAGCAGTACTTC. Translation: CASSQDLGADYEQYF.

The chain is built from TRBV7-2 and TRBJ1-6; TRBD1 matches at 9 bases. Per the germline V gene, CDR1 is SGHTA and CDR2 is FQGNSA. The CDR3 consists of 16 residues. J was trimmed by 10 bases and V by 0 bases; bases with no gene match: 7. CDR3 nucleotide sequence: TGTGCCAGCAGCTTAGCATCGACAGGGGGTGGCTCACCCCTCCACTTT. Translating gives CASSLASTGGGSPLHF.

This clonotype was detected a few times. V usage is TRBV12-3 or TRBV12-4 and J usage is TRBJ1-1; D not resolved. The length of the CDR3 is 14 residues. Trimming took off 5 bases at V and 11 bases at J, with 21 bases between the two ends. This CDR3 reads CASSGRGLDRVAFF. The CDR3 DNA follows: TGTGCCAGCAGTGGGCGAGGGCTCGATCGCGTGGCTTTCTTT.

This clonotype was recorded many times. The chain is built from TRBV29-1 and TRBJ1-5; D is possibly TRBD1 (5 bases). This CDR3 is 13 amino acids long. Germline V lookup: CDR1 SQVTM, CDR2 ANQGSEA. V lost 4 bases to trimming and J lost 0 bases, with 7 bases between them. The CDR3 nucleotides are TGCAGCGTTGGACAGTTTAGCAATCAGCCCCAGCATTTT. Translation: CSVGQFSNQPQHF.

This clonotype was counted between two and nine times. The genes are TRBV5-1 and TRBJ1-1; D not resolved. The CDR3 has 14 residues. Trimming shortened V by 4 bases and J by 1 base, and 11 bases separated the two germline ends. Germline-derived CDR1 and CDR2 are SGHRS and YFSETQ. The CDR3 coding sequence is TGCGCCAGCAGCCCTTTGGGTACGAACACTGAAGCTTTCTTT. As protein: CASSPLGTNTEAFF.

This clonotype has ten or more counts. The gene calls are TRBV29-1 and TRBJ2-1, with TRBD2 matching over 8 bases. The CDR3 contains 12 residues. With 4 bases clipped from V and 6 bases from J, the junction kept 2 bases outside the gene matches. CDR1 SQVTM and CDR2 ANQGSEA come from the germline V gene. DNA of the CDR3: TGCAGCGTTGCCGGGACTAGCAATGAGCAGTTCTTC. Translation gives CSVAGTSNEQFF.

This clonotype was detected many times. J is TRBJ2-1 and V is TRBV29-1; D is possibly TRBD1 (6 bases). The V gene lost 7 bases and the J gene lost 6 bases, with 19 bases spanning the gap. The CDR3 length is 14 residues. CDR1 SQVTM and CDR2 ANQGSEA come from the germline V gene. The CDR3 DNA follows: TGCAGCGCTGGCCGGCAGGGGAACGGCAATGAGCAGTTCTTC. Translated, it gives CSAGRQGNGNEQFF.

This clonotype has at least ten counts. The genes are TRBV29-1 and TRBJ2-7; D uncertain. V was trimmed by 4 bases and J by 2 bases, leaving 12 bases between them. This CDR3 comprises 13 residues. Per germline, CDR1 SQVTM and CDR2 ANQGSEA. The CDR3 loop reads CSVGSSPTYEQYF. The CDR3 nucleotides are TGCAGCGTTGGTAGCAGCCCTACCTACGAGCAGTACTTC.

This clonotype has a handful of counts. This CDR3 is CASSLEPEGQPQHF. CDR3 nucleotides: TGTGCCAGCAGCTTGGAACCGGAGGGGCAGCCCCAGCATTTT. This sequence joins TRBV5-5 and TRBJ1-5; perhaps TRBD1 as D (5 bases). The length of the CDR3 is 14 residues. Germline assignment: CDR1 SGHKS and CDR2 YYEKEE (reference sequence). V lost 0 bases and J 7 bases, leaving 11 bases between the germline ends.

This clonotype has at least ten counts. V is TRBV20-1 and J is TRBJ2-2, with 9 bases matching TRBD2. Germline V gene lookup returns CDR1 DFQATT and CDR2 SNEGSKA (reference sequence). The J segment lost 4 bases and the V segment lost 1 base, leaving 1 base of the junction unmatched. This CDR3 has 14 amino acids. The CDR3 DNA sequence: TGCAGTGCTAGAGGACTAGCGGCCACCGGGGAGCTGTTTTTT. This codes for CSARGLAATGELFF.

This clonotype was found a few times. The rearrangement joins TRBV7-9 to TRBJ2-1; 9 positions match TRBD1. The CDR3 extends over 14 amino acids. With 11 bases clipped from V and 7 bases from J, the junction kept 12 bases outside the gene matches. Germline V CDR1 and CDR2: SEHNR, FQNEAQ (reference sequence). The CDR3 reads CAGLEDRGGNEQFF. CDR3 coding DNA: TGTGCCGGGTTGGAGGACAGGGGTGGAAATGAGCAGTTCTTC.

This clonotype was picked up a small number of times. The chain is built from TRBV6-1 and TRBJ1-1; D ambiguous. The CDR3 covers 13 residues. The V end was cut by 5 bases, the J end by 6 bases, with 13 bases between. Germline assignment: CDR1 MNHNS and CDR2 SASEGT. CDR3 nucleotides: TGTGCCAGCAGTCCCCCCGGCAGAGCTGAAGCTTTCTTT. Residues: CASSPPGRAEAFF.

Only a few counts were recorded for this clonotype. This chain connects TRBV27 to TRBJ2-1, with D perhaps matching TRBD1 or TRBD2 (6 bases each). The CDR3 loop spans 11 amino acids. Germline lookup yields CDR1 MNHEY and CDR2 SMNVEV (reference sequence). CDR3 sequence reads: CACRGGHEQFF. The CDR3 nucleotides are TGTGCATGCAGGGGAGGCCATGAGCAGTTCTTC.

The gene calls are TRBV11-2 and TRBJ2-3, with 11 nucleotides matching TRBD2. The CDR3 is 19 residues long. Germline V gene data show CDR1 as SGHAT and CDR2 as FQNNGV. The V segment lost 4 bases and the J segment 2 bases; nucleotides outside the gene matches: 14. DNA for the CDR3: TGTGCCAGCAGCTCTACTGGACTAGCGGGCCGCTTCCACACAGATACGCAGTATTTT. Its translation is CASSSTGLAGRFHTDTQYF.

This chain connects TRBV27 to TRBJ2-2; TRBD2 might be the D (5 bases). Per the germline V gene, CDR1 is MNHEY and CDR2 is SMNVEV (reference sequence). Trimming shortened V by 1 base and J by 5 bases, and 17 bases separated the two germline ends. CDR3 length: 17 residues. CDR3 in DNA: TGTGCCAGCAGTTTATTAGAGTGGACTGGTTTTACCGGGGAGCTGTTTTTT. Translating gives CASSLLEWTGFTGELFF.

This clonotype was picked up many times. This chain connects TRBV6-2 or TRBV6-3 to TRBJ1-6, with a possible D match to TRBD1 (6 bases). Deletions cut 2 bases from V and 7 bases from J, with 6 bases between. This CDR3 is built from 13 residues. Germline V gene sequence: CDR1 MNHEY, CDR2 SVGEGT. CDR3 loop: CASSYQGNSPLHF. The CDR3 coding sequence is TGTGCCAGCAGTTACCAGGGGAATTCACCCCTCCACTTT.

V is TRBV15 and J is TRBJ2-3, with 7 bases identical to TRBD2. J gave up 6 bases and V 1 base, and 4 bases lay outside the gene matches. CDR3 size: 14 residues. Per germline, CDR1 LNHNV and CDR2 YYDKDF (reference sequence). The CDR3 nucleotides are TGTGCCACCAGCAGAGTTGGGAGGGCGGATACGCAGTATTTT. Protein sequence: CATSRVGRADTQYF.

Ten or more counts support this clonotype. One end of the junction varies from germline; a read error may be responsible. CDR3 sequence reads: CSVPDLDYSPLHF. Here the CDR3 DNA reads TGCAGTGTCCCCGACTTAGACTATTCGCCCCTCCACTTT. V usage is TRBV20-1 and J usage is TRBJ1-6; D ambiguous. The CDR3 contains 13 residues. Germline values: CDR1 DFQATT, CDR2 SNEGSKA (reference sequence).

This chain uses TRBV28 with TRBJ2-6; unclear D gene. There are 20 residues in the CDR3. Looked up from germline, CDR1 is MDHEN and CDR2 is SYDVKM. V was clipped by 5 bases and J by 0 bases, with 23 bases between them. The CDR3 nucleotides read TGTGCCAGCAGTCTAGGCCCCCCCTGGAGAGCACACTCTGGGGCCAACGTCCTGACTTTC. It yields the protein CASSLGPPWRAHSGANVLTF.

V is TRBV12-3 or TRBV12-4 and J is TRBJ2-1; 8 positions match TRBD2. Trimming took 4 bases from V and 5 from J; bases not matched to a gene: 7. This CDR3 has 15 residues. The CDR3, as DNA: TGTGCCAGCAGTTATGAAATAGCGGGGAACAATGAGCAGTTCTTC. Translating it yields CASSYEIAGNNEQFF.

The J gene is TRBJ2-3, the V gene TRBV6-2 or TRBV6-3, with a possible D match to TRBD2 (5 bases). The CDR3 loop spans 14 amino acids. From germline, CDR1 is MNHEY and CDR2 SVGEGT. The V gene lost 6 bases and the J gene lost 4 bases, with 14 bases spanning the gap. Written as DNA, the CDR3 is TGTGCCAGCAGCGGGGTTACTCGATCAGATACGCAGTATTTT. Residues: CASSGVTRSDTQYF.

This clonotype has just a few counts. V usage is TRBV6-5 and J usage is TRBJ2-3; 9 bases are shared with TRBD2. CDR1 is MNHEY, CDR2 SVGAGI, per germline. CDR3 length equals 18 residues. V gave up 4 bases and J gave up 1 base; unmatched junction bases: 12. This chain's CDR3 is CASSLARLAGGGTDTQYF. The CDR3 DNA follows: TGTGCCAGCAGTTTGGCTCGTTTGGCGGGGGGGGGCACAGATACGCAGTATTTT.

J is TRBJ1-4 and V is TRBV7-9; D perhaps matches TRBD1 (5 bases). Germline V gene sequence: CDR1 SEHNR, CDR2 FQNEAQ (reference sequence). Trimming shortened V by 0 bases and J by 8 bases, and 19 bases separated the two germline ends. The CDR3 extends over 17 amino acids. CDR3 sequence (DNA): TGTGCCAGCAGCTTAGCTGCAGTCGACAGATTAAACGAAAAACTGTTTTTT. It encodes CASSLAAVDRLNEKLFF.